Sequencing of this T cell receptor beta chain was carried out in a study of control samples from healthy donors and cancer patients. Sequenced by immunoSEQ multiplex PCR; TCRdb stores in-frame clones only, minus some. The repertoire has about 70,000 clones, about 90% of them found once; the top ten carry around 2.3%. The ends were cut back, 3 bases at V and 5 bases at J, with 11 bases in the middle. The CDR3 has 14 amino acids. The germline CDR1 and CDR2 sequences are GTSNPN and SVGIG (reference sequence). The V call is TRBV30, the J call TRBJ1-6; D is possibly TRBD1 (5 bases). This TCR derives from a woman aged 45-60 years with head and neck cancer. The sequenced sample was PBMCs. CDR3 coding DNA: TGTGCCTGGAGAGGGGAAAGGAATAATTCACCCCTCCACTTT. Its translation is CAWRGERNNSPLHF.